One T cell receptor beta chain is described in this entry. This specimen belongs to a study of shared clonotypes between healthy human individuals. Germline V gives CDR1 SGDLS, CDR2 YYNGEE. There are 12 residues in the CDR3. V lost 0 bases to trimming and J lost 5 bases, with 4 bases between them. Some clones are missing from TCRdb's copy, which holds only in-frame ones; the method was immunoSEQ multiplex PCR. The sample shows under 1,900,000 clones, approximately 98.5% of them seen only once. J is TRBJ2-3 and V is TRBV9; D is unclear. This sequence originates from a young man in good health. Sequenced material: naive CD4+ T cells sorted from blood. Described subset: CD45RA+ positively selected. The CDR3 DNA sequence: TGTGCCAGCAGCGTAGGGGTAGATACGCAGTATTTT. Its translation: CASSVGVDTQYF.